These 18 T cell receptor beta chains came from one sample sequenced in a study of T cell repertoires in cytomegalovirus infection. TCRdb re-called the reads through MiXCR, storing one row per CDR3 protein. The sample includes roughly 230,000 distinct CDR3 sequences, around 15% of them seen just once. The sequenced sample consisted of CD8+ T cells from PBMCs. The source of these receptors is a human donor in good health (CMV status not recorded). Some clones in this sample may be carry-over from other donors' samples.

This clonotype came up many times. This chain joins TRBV10-3 and TRBJ2-7; TRBD2 matches at 8 bases. Germline V gene lookup returns CDR1 ENHRY and CDR2 SYGVKD. V shed 4 bases and J 5 bases; nucleotides not matched to a gene: 10. The CDR3 is 15 residues long. CDR3 bases: TGTGCCATCAGTGTCGGGGCGGGGGGATTGAACGAGCAGTACTTC. It specifies CAISVGAGGLNEQYF.

This clonotype was found a few times. The chain links TRBV11-1 to TRBJ2-5, with D possibly matching TRBD1 (6 bases). The CDR3 is 17 residues long. V was shortened by 4 bases and J by 2 bases, with 20 bases between the two germline ends. CDR1 and CDR2 from the germline V gene are SGHAT and FQDESV (reference sequence). CDR3 DNA: TGTGCCAGCAGCTCCGGTATGGGGCCAGGGGAACAAGAGACCCAGTACTTC. It specifies CASSSGMGPGEQETQYF.

This clonotype was recorded many times. The chain links TRBV27 to TRBJ2-7, with D maybe TRBD2 (5 bases). The V gene's germline CDR1 is MNHEY and CDR2 SMNVEV (reference sequence). With 3 bases removed from V and 3 bases from J, the gap between germline ends came to 9 bases. This CDR3 has 13 residues. The CDR3: CASSFGEHYEQYF. For the CDR3, the DNA is TGTGCCAGCAGTTTCGGGGAACACTACGAGCAGTACTTC.

This chain links TRBV6-2 or TRBV6-3 with TRBJ1-2; D is perhaps TRBD1 (5 bases). The CDR3 totals 14 residues. From germline, CDR1 is MNHEY and CDR2 SVGEGT. Trimming left V 0 bases short and J 1 base short, with 6 bases between. CDR3 region: CASSYSTDNYGYTF. CDR3 DNA sequence: TGTGCCAGCAGTTACTCGACAGATAACTATGGCTACACCTTC.

V and J are TRBV5-6 and TRBJ2-3; perhaps TRBD1 as D (6 bases). Germline V gives CDR1 SGHDT, CDR2 YYEEEE. The CDR3 is 15 residues long. The ends were cut back, 0 bases at V and 0 bases at J, with 8 bases in the middle. CDR3 coding DNA: TGTGCCAGCAGCTTGGGGGGGCCGAGCACAGATACGCAGTATTTT. It codes for CASSLGGPSTDTQYF.

This clonotype has just a few counts. The chain recombines TRBV7-6 with TRBJ2-7, with D unclear. V shed 5 bases and J shed 2 bases, with 13 bases lying between them. CDR3 length equals 14 residues. Germline V lookup: CDR1 SGHVS, CDR2 FNYEAQ. In DNA, the CDR3 is TGTGCCAGCAGCCGAGTCACAAATCCCTACGAGCAGTACTTC. It translates to CASSRVTNPYEQYF. The full variable domain, with the rest looked up from reference TRBV7-6 and TRBJ2-7, is GAGVSQSPRYKVTKRGQDVALRCDPISGHVSLYWYRQALGQGPEFLTYFNYEAQQDKSGLPNDRFSAERPEGSISTLTIQRTEQRDSAMYRCASSRVTNPYEQYFGPGTRLTVT.

In DNA, the CDR3 is TGTGCCAGCAGCTTAACGACAGGGATCTACGAGCAGTACTTC. The encoded protein is CASSLTTGIYEQYF. This chain connects TRBV7-9 to TRBJ2-7; 7 nucleotides match TRBD1. V shed 2 bases, J shed 3 bases, and the junction held 4 bases outside the gene matches. The CDR3 has 14 amino acids. Germline CDR1 reads SEHNR; CDR2 reads FQNEAQ (reference sequence). The whole variable domain, filled in from reference TRBV7-9 and TRBJ2-7, reads DTGVSQNPRHKITKRGQNVTFRCDPISEHNRLYWYRQTLGQGPEFLTYFQNEAQLEKSRLLSDRFSAERPKGSFSTLEIQRTEQGDSAMYLCASSLTTGIYEQYFGPGTRLTVT.

The sample holds many counts of this clonotype. V usage is TRBV6-2 or TRBV6-3 and J usage is TRBJ2-7; 8 nucleotides agree with TRBD1. In germline, CDR1 is MNHEY, CDR2 SVGEGT. Trimming took 5 bases from V and 5 from J; bases not matched to a gene: 8. The CDR3 consists of 14 residues. The CDR3 DNA reads as TGTGCCAGCAGTAAAGGACAGGGAATCGACGAGCAGTACTTC. Amino acids: CASSKGQGIDEQYF.

Concerning this clonotype itself: This may be a read error: a much more frequent sequence differs by one nucleotide. The rearrangement uses TRBV7-1 and TRBJ2-2; unclear D gene. TRBV7-1 is an ORF for which the function is uncertain. This CDR3 has 17 amino acids. V lost 3 bases and J lost 3, with 17 bases in between. The CDR3 spells CASSSPERRIDTGELFF. The DNA of the CDR3 is TGTGCCAGCAGCTCTCCGGAACGAAGGATTGACACCGGGGAGCTGTTTTTT.

This clonotype came up many times. This sequence joins TRBV7-9 and TRBJ2-7; 9 bases line up with TRBD1. Trimming cost V 5 bases and J 2 bases; bases outside gene matches: 7. Germline-derived CDR1 and CDR2 are SEHNR and FQNEAQ (reference sequence). The CDR3 extends over 15 amino acids. CDR3 protein: CASSPDRGLPYEQYF. DNA of the CDR3: TGTGCCAGCAGCCCGGACAGGGGACTACCCTACGAGCAGTACTTC.

In this sample, this clonotype turned up a few times. V usage is TRBV10-3 and J usage is TRBJ1-6, with TRBD1 as a possible D gene (6 bases). The CDR3 spans 14 residues. The germline CDR1 and CDR2 sequences are ENHRY and SYGVKD. V lost 0 bases and J 7 bases, leaving 7 bases between the germline ends. The CDR3 region is CAISESQGNSPLHF. The CDR3 DNA follows: TGTGCCATCAGTGAGTCACAGGGAAATTCACCCCTCCACTTT.

Comment on this clonotype: A much larger clonotype is one base distant, so this may be a read error. The gene calls are TRBV7-6 and TRBJ2-2; no definite D call. Germline V gene data show CDR1 as SGHVS and CDR2 as FNYEAQ. This CDR3 contains 12 residues. CDR3 loop: CASSFRTEELFF. The CDR3 nucleotides read TGTGCCAGCAGCTTCCGGACCGAGGAGCTGTTTTTT.

The sample holds a few counts of this clonotype. The chain recombines TRBV6-1 with TRBJ1-1; D may be TRBD1 (5 bases). The CDR3 runs to 15 residues. Germline CDR1 is MNHNS and CDR2 is SASEGT. Trimming shortened V by 8 bases and J by 0 bases, and 16 bases separated the two germline ends. CDR3 amino acids: CASQIGAALNTEAFF. CDR3 DNA sequence: TGTGCCAGCCAAATCGGGGCGGCGTTGAACACTGAAGCTTTCTTT.

This chain links TRBV7-9 with TRBJ2-5; unclear D gene. CDR1 and CDR2 from the germline V gene are SEHNR and FQNEAQ (reference sequence). The CDR3 covers 12 residues. V lost 5 bases, J lost 2 bases, and 6 bases lay in between. CDR3 in DNA: TGTGCCAGCAGCGACGATCAAGAGACCCAGTACTTC. It encodes CASSDDQETQYF.

This clonotype showed up just a few times. The gene calls are TRBV20-1 and TRBJ2-1; D assignment may be TRBD1 or TRBD2 (5 bases each). V lost 0 bases and J lost 4, with 22 bases in between. This CDR3 spans 18 amino acids. The V gene's germline CDR1 is DFQATT and CDR2 SNEGSKA (reference sequence). CDR3 DNA sequence: TGCAGTGCTAGAGATATTTCCGACCCGGGACCCCTTTACAATGAGCAGTTCTTC. Its protein product is CSARDISDPGPLYNEQFF.

J is TRBJ1-1 and V is TRBV7-9, with D possibly being TRBD1 (6 bases). CDR3 size: 14 residues. Trimming removed 2 bases at V and 3 bases at J, with 10 bases between. Germline V gene sequence: CDR1 SEHNR, CDR2 FQNEAQ (reference sequence). The CDR3 DNA reads as TGTGCCAGCAGCTTATCAGGACAGTACACTGAAGCTTTCTTT. It translates to CASSLSGQYTEAFF.

In DNA, the CDR3 is TGTGCCAGCAGTTATGACGTTTCTGGGGCCAACGTCCTGACTTTC. Translated: CASSYDVSGANVLTF. The chain links TRBV6-1 to TRBJ2-6; D gene ambiguous. This CDR3 spans 15 amino acids. Trimming took 5 bases from V and 1 from J, leaving 9 bases between them. CDR1 and CDR2 from the germline V gene are MNHNS and SASEGT.

This chain links TRBV5-1 with TRBJ2-7; the D gene could be TRBD1 or TRBD2 (5 bases each). CDR3 length: 14 amino acids. From germline, CDR1 is SGHRS and CDR2 YFSETQ. Trimming removed 0 bases at V and 5 bases at J, with 12 bases between. The CDR3 region is CASSLVAGSHEQYF. Written as DNA, the CDR3 is TGCGCCAGCAGCTTGGTCGCAGGGAGTCACGAGCAGTACTTC. The complete variable domain, with remaining parts taken from reference TRBV5-1 and TRBJ2-7, reads KAGVTQTPRYLIKTRGQQVTLSCSPISGHRSVSWYQQTPGQGLQFLFEYFSETQRNKGNFPGRFSGRQFSNSRSEMNVSTLELGDSALYLCASSLVAGSHEQYFGPGTRLTVT.